These 23 T cell receptor beta chains originate from one sample sequenced in a study of CD8+CD57+ T cells in acquired aplastic anemia. For CDR3 and TCR beta VDJ profiling, genomic DNA was the template used. TCRdb passed the reads through MiXCR, listing each CDR3 protein once. The data show hundreds of thousands of distinct CDR3 sequences, just under 70% seen once. The sample was sorted CD4+, CD8+, or CD8+CD57+ T cells (not recorded which) from PBMCs. All receptors come from a human donor in good health, serving as a control.

This chain links TRBV12-3 or TRBV12-4 with TRBJ1-1; 7 nucleotides agree with TRBD1. The CDR3 sequence is 12 residues long. CDR3 region: CATQTGLTEAFF. CDR3 DNA sequence: TGTGCTACCCAGACAGGGTTGACTGAAGCTTTCTTT.

On this clonotype: The final CDR3 position lacks the conserved phenylalanine or tryptophan, pointing to a likely read error. The chain uses TRBV9 and TRBJ2-7, with TRBD2 as a possible D gene (6 bases). This CDR3 contains 15 residues. From germline, CDR1 is SGDLS and CDR2 YYNGEE. V was pared by 4 bases and J by 5 bases, with 19 bases between. The CDR3 reads CASSLVSAGRNEQYL. The CDR3 bases are TGTGCCAGCAGCTTGGTATCGGCGGGGCGGAACGAGCAGTACCTC.

The V and J genes are TRBV20-1 and TRBJ2-1; D unclear. The V gene lost 1 base and the J gene lost 5 bases, with 9 bases spanning the gap. From germline, CDR1 is DFQATT and CDR2 SNEGSKA (reference sequence). The CDR3 loop spans 13 amino acids. CDR3 residues: CSARATPDNEQFF. The CDR3 DNA reads as TGCAGTGCTAGAGCGACCCCCGACAATGAGCAGTTCTTC.

This chain joins TRBV2 and TRBJ1-2; the D gene is possibly TRBD1 (5 bases). The CDR3 length is 15 residues. CDR1 and CDR2 from the germline V gene are SNHLY and FYNNEI. DNA for the CDR3: TGTGTAAGCAGGCGCCGGGGGTCAGGGAGATATGGCTACACCTTC. Translated, it gives CVSRRRGSGRYGYTF.

This chain joins TRBV7-9 and TRBJ1-2; D remains ambiguous. The CDR3 is 12 residues long. Germline lookup yields CDR1 SEHNR and CDR2 FQNEAQ (reference sequence). V was clipped by 7 bases and J by 12 bases, with 18 bases between them. For the CDR3, the DNA is TGTGCCAGCATGATGACCCAAGAGTCAAACACCTTC. This encodes CASMMTQESNTF.

Concerning this clonotype itself: Sequence at one end of the junction differs from germline and may be a read error. This chain joins TRBV10-3 and TRBJ1-2, with 9 bases lining up with TRBD1. The CDR3 extends over 15 amino acids. Germline CDR1 and CDR2: ENHRY and SYGVKD. CDR3 nucleotide sequence: TGTGCCAGCAGTCTACAGGGGGCGAATAACTATGGCTACACCTTC. Residues: CASSLQGANNYGYTF.

This chain joins TRBV2 and TRBJ1-6; 8 bases are a match to TRBD1. CDR1 is SNHLY, CDR2 FYNNEI, per germline. The trim removed 5 bases at V and 7 bases at J, leaving 4 bases unmatched. This CDR3 region has 14 residues. CDR3 residues: CASSNRQGNSPLHF. Written as DNA, the CDR3 is TGTGCCAGCAGTAACCGACAGGGGAATTCACCCCTCCACTTT. Looking up the rest from reference TRBV2 and TRBJ1-6 gives the full variable domain: EPEVTQTPSHQVTQMGQEVILRCVPISNHLYFYWYRQILGQKVEFLVSFYNNEISEKSEIFDDQFSVERPDGSNFTLKIRSTKLEDSAMYFCASSNRQGNSPLHFGNGTRLTVT.

This sequence joins TRBV11-2 and TRBJ1-5; D not resolved. The ends were cut back, 3 bases at V and 5 bases at J, with 11 bases in the middle. This CDR3 comprises 14 residues. CDR1 and CDR2 (germline): SGHAT, FQNNGV. CDR3 bases: TGTGCCAGCAGCTTCCCAACAACGGATCAGCCCCAGCATTTT. Its protein is CASSFPTTDQPQHF.

This clonotype has a handful of counts. The genes are TRBV3-1 and TRBJ2-7; 9 bases are shared with TRBD2. The CDR3 is 15 residues long. Germline V gene sequence: CDR1 LGHDT, CDR2 YNNKEL (reference sequence). V was pared by 4 bases and J by 4 bases, with 8 bases of the junction left unmatched. CDR3 sequence reads: CASSLYSGGGYEQYF. The CDR3 nucleotides are TGTGCCAGCAGCCTTTATAGCGGGGGTGGGTACGAGCAGTACTTC.

J is TRBJ2-7 and V is TRBV20-1; D remains ambiguous. The CDR3 has 13 residues. V was trimmed by 3 bases and J by 5 bases, leaving 14 bases between them. The V gene's germline CDR1 is DFQATT and CDR2 SNEGSKA (reference sequence). CDR3 coding DNA: TGCAGTGCTAGCGCTAGTGCGGCCCACGAGCAGTACTTC. Residues: CSASASAAHEQYF.

Worth noting for this clonotype: Likely a read error: the CDR3 ends without its conserved phenylalanine or tryptophan. The DNA is omitted, as the CDR3 cannot be located on it reliably, and the CDR3 follows TCRdb's listing. This rearrangement joins TRBV7-2 to TRBJ2-5; the table's D call TRBD1 went unverified against the DNA. The CDR3 numbers 13 amino acids, ends counted. Germline CDR1 is SGHTA and CDR2 is FQGNSA. CDR3 protein: CASSFWSQGTYEQ.

As for this clonotype: A junction boundary mismatches the germline segment, possibly from a read error. The V call is TRBV2, the J call TRBJ2-7; no clear D gene. CDR1 is SNHLY and CDR2 is FYNNEI in the germline V gene. CDR3 length equals 15 residues. The CDR3 is CASSTKKDAATEEYF. The CDR3 DNA is TGTGCCAGCAGCACAAAGAAGGACGCCGCCACCGAGGAGTACTTC.

Only one count was recorded for this clonotype. V gene TRBV7-2 combines with J gene TRBJ2-1, with TRBD2 matching 13 bases. Germline V gene data show CDR1 as SGHTA and CDR2 as FQGNSA. V dropped 2 bases and J dropped 2; count of bases not matched to a gene: 3. The CDR3 consists of 17 residues. The CDR3 sequence is CASSLRTSGGTYNEQFF. CDR3 bases: TGTGCCAGCAGCTTAAGGACTAGCGGGGGCACCTACAATGAGCAGTTCTTC.

This clonotype appeared once. The chain couples TRBV6-2 or TRBV6-3 to TRBJ2-3; D not resolved. In germline, CDR1 is MNHEY, CDR2 SVGEGT. V lost 7 bases and J 6 bases, leaving 11 bases between the germline ends. There are 12 residues in the CDR3. CDR3 in DNA: TGTGCCAGCACGCCCAATGGCGATACGCAGTATTTT. The encoded protein is CASTPNGDTQYF.

This clonotype was found many times. The rearrangement links TRBV7-6 to TRBJ2-7, with 8 bases aligning to TRBD1. Per the germline V gene, CDR1 is SGHVS and CDR2 is FNYEAQ. This CDR3 is 15 amino acids long. Germline trimming cut 1 base from V and 0 bases from J; bases unmatched to any gene: 2. The DNA for the CDR3 is TGTGCCAGCAGCTTAGATCAGGGGGCCTCCTACGAGCAGTACTTC. Translation: CASSLDQGASYEQYF.

The chain combines TRBV6-4 with TRBJ2-7; 7 nucleotides line up with TRBD1. The germline V gene encodes CDR1 MRHNA and CDR2 SNTAGT. The CDR3 totals 14 residues. Germline trimming cut 6 bases from V and 2 bases from J; bases unmatched to any gene: 7. Written as DNA, the CDR3 is TGTGCCAGCAGGACCCTGACAGGGACCTACGAGCAGTACTTC. It yields the protein CASRTLTGTYEQYF.

A note on this clonotype: The missing conserved phenylalanine or tryptophan at the end of this CDR3 makes a read error likely. V gene TRBV19 combines with J gene TRBJ1-5; D remains unclear. CDR3 size: 13 residues. Germline V CDR1 and CDR2: LNHDA, SQIVND (reference sequence). Trimming left V 7 bases short and J 10 bases short, with 17 bases between. The CDR3 protein is CASTPDRYSPQHL. In DNA form, the CDR3 reads TGTGCCAGTACCCCGGACCGTTATAGTCCCCAGCATCTT.

This clonotype was observed a handful of times. The chain has TRBV10-3 and TRBJ1-1, with D maybe TRBD1 (6 bases). Trimming took 1 base from V and 11 from J, leaving 14 bases between them. This CDR3 region has 13 residues. The germline gives CDR1 ENHRY, CDR2 SYGVKD. The CDR3 DNA follows: TGTGCCATCAGTGAGTTGGTACAGGGAGAGGCTTTCTTT. Its translation: CAISELVQGEAFF.

Remarks on this clonotype: A read error may produce the germline difference seen at one junction end. This sequence joins TRBV7-9 and TRBJ1-2; D is ambiguous. From germline, CDR1 is SEHNR and CDR2 FQNEAQ (reference sequence). The CDR3 has 15 residues. The CDR3 bases are TGCGCCAGCAGCTCGCGCCCGGATGATAACTATGGCTACACCTTC. Protein sequence: CASSSRPDDNYGYTF.

With regard to this clonotype: A read error may be the cause here, since a much bigger clone is one base away. The chain couples TRBV19 to TRBJ1-2; no clear D gene. The CDR3 sequence is 12 residues long. Germline CDR1 reads LNHDA; CDR2 reads SQIVND (reference sequence). Trimming removed 3 bases at V and 8 bases at J, with 10 bases between. The CDR3 DNA reads as TGTGCCAGTAGTATCGGATTGGGGGGCTACACCTTC. Amino acids: CASSIGLGGYTF.

V is TRBV20-1 and J is TRBJ1-2; D gene uncertain. CDR3 length: 14 residues. The germline V and J ends were trimmed by 6 bases and 5 bases, with 19 bases remaining between them. CDR1 and CDR2 (germline): DFQATT, SNEGSKA (reference sequence). The CDR3 DNA is TGCAGTGCAAGGAGCGACACAGATTATTATGGCTACACCTTC. It yields the protein CSARSDTDYYGYTF.

The rearrangement links TRBV11-2 to TRBJ2-1, with 9 bases that match TRBD1. This CDR3 has 17 amino acids. Per the germline V gene, CDR1 is SGHAT and CDR2 is FQNNGV. V shed 2 bases, J shed 5 bases, and the junction held 10 bases outside the gene matches. CDR3 nucleotides: TGTGCCAGCAGCTTAAATCTCGAGACAGGGGGTCACAATGAGCAGTTCTTC. As protein: CASSLNLETGGHNEQFF.

This clonotype was picked up one time. With a much larger clone just one base away, this may be a read error. This chain links TRBV2 with TRBJ2-2; D is unresolved. This CDR3 has 17 residues. Germline CDR1 and CDR2: SNHLY and FYNNEI. V was pared by 6 bases and J by 4 bases, with 21 bases between. The CDR3 spells CASRAPSMGVSTGELFF. In DNA form, the CDR3 reads TGTGCCAGCAGGGCCCCATCAATGGGCGTTAGCACCGGGGAGCTGTTTTTT.